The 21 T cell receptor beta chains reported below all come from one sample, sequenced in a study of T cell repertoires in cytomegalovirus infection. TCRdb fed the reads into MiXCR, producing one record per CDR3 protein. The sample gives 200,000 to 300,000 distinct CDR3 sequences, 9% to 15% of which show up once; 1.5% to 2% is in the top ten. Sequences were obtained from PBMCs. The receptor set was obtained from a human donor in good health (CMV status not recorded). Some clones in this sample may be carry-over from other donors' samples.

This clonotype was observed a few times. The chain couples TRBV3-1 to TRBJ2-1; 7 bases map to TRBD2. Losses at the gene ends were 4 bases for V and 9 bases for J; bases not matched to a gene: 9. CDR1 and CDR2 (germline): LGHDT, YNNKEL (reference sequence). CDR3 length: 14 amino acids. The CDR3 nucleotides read TGTGCCAGCAGCCCCGGGCCCTCGGGGGGTGAGCAGTTCTTC. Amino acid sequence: CASSPGPSGGEQFF.

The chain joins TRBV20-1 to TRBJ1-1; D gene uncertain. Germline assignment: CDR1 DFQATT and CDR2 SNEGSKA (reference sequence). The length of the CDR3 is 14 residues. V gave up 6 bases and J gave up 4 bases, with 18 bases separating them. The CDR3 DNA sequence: TGCAGTGCCGTCGCGGAACCTCTGGGCACTGAAGCTTTCTTT. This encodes CSAVAEPLGTEAFF.

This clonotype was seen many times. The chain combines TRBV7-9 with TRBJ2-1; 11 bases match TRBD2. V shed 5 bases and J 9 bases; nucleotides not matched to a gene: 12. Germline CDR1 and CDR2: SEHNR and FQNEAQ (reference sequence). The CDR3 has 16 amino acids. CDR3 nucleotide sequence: TGTGCCAGCAGCGGACTAGCGGGCCAATCCGGGGGTGAGCAGTTCTTC. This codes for CASSGLAGQSGGEQFF.

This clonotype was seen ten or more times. The CDR3 protein is CASSLVQGSYEQYF. The CDR3 region has the DNA TGTGCCAGCAGCTTGGTCCAGGGGAGCTACGAGCAGTACTTC. This chain links TRBV7-8 with TRBJ2-7; tentative D call: TRBD1 (6 bases). CDR3 length: 14 residues. V lost 3 bases and J 3 bases, leaving 12 bases between the germline ends. CDR1 SGHVS and CDR2 FQNEAQ come from the germline V gene.

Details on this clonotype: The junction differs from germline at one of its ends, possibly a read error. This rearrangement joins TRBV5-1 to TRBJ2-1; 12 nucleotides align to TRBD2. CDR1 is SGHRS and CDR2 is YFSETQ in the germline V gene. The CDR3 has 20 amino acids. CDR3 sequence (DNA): TGCGCCGGCAGCTTGCGATTGACACAGGGTACTAGCGGGAGGATTCCTGAGCAGTTCTTC. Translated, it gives CAGSLRLTQGTSGRIPEQFF.

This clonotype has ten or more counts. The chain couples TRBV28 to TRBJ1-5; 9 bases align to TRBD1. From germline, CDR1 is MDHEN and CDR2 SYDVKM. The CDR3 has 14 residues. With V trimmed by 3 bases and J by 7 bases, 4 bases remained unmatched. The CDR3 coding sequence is TGTGCCAGCAGTTTTACAGGGGGCCGGCAGCCCCAGCATTTT. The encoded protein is CASSFTGGRQPQHF. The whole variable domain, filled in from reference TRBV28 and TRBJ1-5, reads DVKVTQSSRYLVKRTGEKVFLECVQDMDHENMFWYRQDPGLGLRLIYFSYDVKMKEKGDIPEGYSVSREKKERFSLILESASTNQTSMYLCASSFTGGRQPQHFGDGTRLSIL.

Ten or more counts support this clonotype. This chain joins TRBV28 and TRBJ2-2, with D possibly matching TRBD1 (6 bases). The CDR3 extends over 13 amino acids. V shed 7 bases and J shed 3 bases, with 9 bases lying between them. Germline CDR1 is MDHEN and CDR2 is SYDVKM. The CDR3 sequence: CASTQGYTGELFF. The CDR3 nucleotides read TGTGCCAGCACTCAGGGGTACACCGGGGAGCTGTTTTTT.

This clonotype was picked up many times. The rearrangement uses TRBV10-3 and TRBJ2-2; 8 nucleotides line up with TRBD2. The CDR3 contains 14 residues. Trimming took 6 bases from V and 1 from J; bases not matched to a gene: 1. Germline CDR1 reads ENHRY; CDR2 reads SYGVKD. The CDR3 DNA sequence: TGTGCCATCAGACTAGCGGAGAACACCGGGGAGCTGTTTTTT. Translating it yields CAIRLAENTGELFF.

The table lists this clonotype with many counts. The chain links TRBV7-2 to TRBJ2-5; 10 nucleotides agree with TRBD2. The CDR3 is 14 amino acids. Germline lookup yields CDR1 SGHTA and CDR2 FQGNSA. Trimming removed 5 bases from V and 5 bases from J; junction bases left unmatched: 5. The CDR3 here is CASSLRSGGETQYF. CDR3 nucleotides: TGTGCCAGCAGCCTCCGTAGCGGGGGGGAGACCCAGTACTTC.

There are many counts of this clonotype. As DNA, the CDR3 is TGTGCCAGCAGTTTTAATGAGGGTACAGATACGCAGTATTTT. This translates into CASSFNEGTDTQYF. This chain uses TRBV28 with TRBJ2-3; weak D call: TRBD2 (5 bases). Germline CDR1 reads MDHEN; CDR2 reads SYDVKM. CDR3 size: 14 residues. Trimming took off 3 bases at V and 3 bases at J, with 10 bases between the two ends.

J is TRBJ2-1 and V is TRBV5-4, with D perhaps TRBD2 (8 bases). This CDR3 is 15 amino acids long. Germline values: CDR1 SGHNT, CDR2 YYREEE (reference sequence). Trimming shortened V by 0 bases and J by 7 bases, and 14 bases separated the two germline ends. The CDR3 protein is CASSLEGGGRNEQFF. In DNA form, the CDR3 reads TGTGCCAGCAGCTTGGAAGGGGGCGGGAGGAATGAGCAGTTCTTC.

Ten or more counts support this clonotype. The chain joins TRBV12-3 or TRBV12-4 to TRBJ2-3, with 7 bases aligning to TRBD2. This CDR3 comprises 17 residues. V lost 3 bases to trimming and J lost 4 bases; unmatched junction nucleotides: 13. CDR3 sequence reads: CASSFIRGRAPADTQYF. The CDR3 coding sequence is TGTGCCAGCAGTTTCATCCGTGGGAGGGCCCCCGCAGATACGCAGTATTTT.

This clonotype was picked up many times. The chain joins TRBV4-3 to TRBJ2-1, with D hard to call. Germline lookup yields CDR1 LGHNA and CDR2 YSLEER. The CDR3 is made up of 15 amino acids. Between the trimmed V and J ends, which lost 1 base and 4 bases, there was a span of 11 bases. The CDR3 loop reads CASSQVGEQYNEQFF. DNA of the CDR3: TGCGCCAGCAGCCAAGTTGGAGAACAGTACAATGAGCAGTTCTTC.

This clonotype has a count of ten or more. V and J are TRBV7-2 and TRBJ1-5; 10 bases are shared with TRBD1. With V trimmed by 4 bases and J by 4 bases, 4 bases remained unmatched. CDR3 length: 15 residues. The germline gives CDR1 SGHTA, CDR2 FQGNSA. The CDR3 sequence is CASSWGTGANQPQHF. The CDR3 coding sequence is TGTGCCAGCAGCTGGGGGACAGGGGCGAATCAGCCCCAGCATTTT. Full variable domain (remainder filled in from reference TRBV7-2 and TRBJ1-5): GAGVSQSPSNKVTEKGKDVELRCDPISGHTALYWYRQSLGQGLEFLIYFQGNSAPDKSGLPSDRFSAERTGGSVSTLTIQRTQQEDSAVYLCASSWGTGANQPQHFGDGTRLSIL.

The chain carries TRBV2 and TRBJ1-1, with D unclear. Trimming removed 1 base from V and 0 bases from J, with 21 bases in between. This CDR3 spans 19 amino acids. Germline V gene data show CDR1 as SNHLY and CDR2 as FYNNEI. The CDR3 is CASSEGLTRTEKMNTEAFF. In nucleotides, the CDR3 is TGTGCCAGCAGTGAAGGGTTAACAAGAACAGAGAAGATGAACACTGAAGCTTTCTTT.

The DNA for the CDR3 is TGTGCCAGCAGCGTAGGTAGGGAGTCCTACAATGAGCAGTTCTTC. Protein: CASSVGRESYNEQFF. J is TRBJ2-1 and V is TRBV9; D is possibly TRBD2 (5 bases). Trimming removed 0 bases at V and 1 base at J, with 8 bases between. Germline-derived CDR1 and CDR2 are SGDLS and YYNGEE. This CDR3 region has 15 residues. Based on the CDR3 plus reference TRBV9 and TRBJ2-1, the full variable domain is DSGVTQTPKHLITATGQRVTLRCSPRSGDLSVYWYQQSLDQGLQFLIQYYNGEERAKGNILERFSAQQFPDLHSELNLSSLELGDSALYFCASSVGRESYNEQFFGPGTRLTVL.

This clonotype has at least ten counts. CDR3: CSARPTSGRETQYF. The CDR3 nucleotides read TGCAGTGCTAGGCCGACTAGCGGGAGGGAGACCCAGTACTTC. The chain employs TRBV20-1 and TRBJ2-5; 13 nucleotides agree with TRBD2. Per germline, CDR1 DFQATT and CDR2 SNEGSKA (reference sequence). V trimming: 3 bases; J trimming: 5 bases; junction bases outside the gene matches: 3. The CDR3 runs 14 residues.

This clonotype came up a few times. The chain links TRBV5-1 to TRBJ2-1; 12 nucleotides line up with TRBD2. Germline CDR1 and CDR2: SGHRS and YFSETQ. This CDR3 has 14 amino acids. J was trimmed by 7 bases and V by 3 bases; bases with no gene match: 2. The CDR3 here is CASSWTSGDNEQFF. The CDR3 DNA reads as TGCGCCAGCAGCTGGACTAGCGGGGATAATGAGCAGTTCTTC.

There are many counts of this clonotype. In DNA form, the CDR3 reads TGTGCCAGCAGGTCCTATACCGGGGGGGCGGGTGAGCAGTTCTTC. This gives the protein CASRSYTGGAGEQFF. V and J are TRBV12-3 or TRBV12-4 and TRBJ2-1, with TRBD2 matching 8 bases. The CDR3 sequence is 15 residues long. With 6 bases clipped from V and 9 bases from J, the junction kept 13 bases outside the gene matches.

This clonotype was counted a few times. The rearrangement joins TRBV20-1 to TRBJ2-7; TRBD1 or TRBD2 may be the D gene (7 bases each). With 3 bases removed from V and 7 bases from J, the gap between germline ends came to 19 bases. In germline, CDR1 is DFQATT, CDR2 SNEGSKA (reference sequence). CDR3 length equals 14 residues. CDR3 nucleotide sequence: TGCAGTGCTAGCCCCAGGGGGGGATTAAGGGAGCAGTACTTC. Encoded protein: CSASPRGGLREQYF.

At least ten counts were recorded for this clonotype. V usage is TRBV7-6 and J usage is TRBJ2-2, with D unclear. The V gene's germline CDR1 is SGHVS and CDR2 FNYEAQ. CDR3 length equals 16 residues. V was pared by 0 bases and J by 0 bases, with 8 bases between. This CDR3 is CASSLATPSNTGELFF. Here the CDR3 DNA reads TGTGCCAGCAGCTTAGCAACGCCCTCGAACACCGGGGAGCTGTTTTTT.